The table lists the clone carrying this T cell receptor beta chain with many counts. The antigen is not known. The read ends 3 residues before the CDR3 terminus; that terminus is restored from the germline J gene. This entry belongs to a study of T cell clonality in common variable immunodeficiency. Study-level points and caveats: Common variable immunodeficiency TCR beta sequences reportedly had fewer deletions and N-nucleotide insertions. TCRbeta clonality was increased in CVID versus healthy controls.

Caucasian heritage predominated among both patients and controls. Control and CVID samples contributed equal amounts of genomic DNA. Clones were read by immunoSEQ multiplex PCR, and TCRdb kept only the in-frame ones, dropping some. The table lists around 81,000 clones, with no singletons. The CDR3 is 16 residues long. Germline values: CDR1 SGHRS, CDR2 YFSETQ. Trimming shortened V by 1 base and J by 5 bases, and 16 bases separated the two germline ends. The specimen sequenced was peripheral blood mononuclear cells. The clonotype originates from a person aged 18 to 75 in good health. The chain recombines TRBV5-1 with TRBJ2-1; TRBD2 might be the D (6 bases). The DNA read from the CDR3 is TGCGCCAGCAGCTTGAGGCTAGCGAACGTACACAATGAG. Translated, it gives CASSLRLANVHNE. The CDR3 in full is CASSLRLANVHNEQFF.